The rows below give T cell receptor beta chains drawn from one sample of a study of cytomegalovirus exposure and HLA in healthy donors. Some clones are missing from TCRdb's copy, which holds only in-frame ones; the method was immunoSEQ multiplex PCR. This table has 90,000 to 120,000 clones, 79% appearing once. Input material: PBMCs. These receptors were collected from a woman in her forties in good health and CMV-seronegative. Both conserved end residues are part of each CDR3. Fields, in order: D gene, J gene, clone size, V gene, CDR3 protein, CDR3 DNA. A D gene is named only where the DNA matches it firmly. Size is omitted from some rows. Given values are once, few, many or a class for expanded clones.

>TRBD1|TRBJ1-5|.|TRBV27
CASKLGTGSNQPQHF
TGTGCCAGCAAACTAGGGACAGGGAGTAATCAGCCCCAGCATTTT
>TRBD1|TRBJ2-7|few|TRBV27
CASSPRQGFYEQYF
TGTGCCAGCAGTCCTAGACAGGGTTTCTACGAGCAGTACTTC
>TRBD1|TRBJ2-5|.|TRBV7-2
CASKRTGSGETQYF
TGTGCCAGCAAGAGGACAGGGAGCGGAGAGACCCAGTACTTC
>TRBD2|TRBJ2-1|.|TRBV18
CASSPWTSGTYNEQFF
TGTGCCAGCTCACCCTGGACTAGCGGGACGTACAATGAGCAGTTCTTC
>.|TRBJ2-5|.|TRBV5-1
CASSLGEEVEQYF
TGCGCCAGCAGCTTAGGGGAAGAGGTGGAGCAGTACTTC
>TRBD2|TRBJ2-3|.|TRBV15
CATRASSGRWGTDTQYF
TGTGCCACCAGGGCGTCTAGCGGGAGGTGGGGCACAGATACGCAGTATTTT
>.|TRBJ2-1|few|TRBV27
CASGQRYYNEQFF
TGTGCCAGCGGTCAGCGGTACTACAATGAGCAGTTCTTC
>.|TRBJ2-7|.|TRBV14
CASSQDRVGFYEQYF
TGTGCCAGCAGCCAAGACAGGGTGGGATTTTACGAGCAGTACTTC
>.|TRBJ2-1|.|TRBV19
CASSSGDYNEQFF
TGTGCCAGTAGTTCCGGGGACTACAATGAGCAGTTCTTC
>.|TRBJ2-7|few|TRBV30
CAWSETGGREQYF
TGTGCCTGGAGTGAAACAGGTGGCCGGGAGCAGTACTTC
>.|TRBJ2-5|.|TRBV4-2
CASSQDRETQYF
TGTGCCAGCAGCCAAGACAGGGAGACCCAGTACTTC
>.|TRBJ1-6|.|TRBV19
CASTNEGSPLHF
TGTGCCAGTACCAATGAGGGCTCACCCCTCCACTTT
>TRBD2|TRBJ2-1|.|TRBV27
CASSRLAGEQFF
TGTGCCAGCAGTCGACTAGCTGGTGAGCAGTTCTTC
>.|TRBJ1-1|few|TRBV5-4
CASRAAGEAEAFF
TGTGCCAGCAGGGCAGCAGGGGAAGCTGAAGCTTTCTTT
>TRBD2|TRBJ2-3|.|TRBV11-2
CASSPRLAGADTQYF
TGTGCCAGCAGCCCCCGACTAGCGGGAGCAGATACGCAGTATTTT
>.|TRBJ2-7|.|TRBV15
CATSRGPAYEQYF
TGTGCCACCAGCAGAGGCCCAGCCTACGAGCAGTACTTC
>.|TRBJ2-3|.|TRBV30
CAWSRLRPSTDTQYF
TGTGCCTGGAGCAGGCTTCGCCCGAGCACAGATACGCAGTATTTT
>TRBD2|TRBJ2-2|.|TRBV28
CASSRLMGTSAGELFF
TGTGCCAGCAGTAGATTAATGGGGACTAGCGCCGGGGAGCTGTTTTTT